Below are 13 T cell receptor beta chains sequenced from a single sample in a study of cytomegalovirus exposure and HLA in healthy donors. In the PCR, 60 Vbeta and 13 Jbeta primers were used. The table came from immunoSEQ multiplex PCR; TCRdb's copy has only in-frame clones and leaves some out. The sample table sets out 45,000 to 50,000 clones. Sequences were obtained from PBMCs. All receptors come from a male donor in good health and CMV-seronegative.

The CDR3 spells CASSANGRDRSVDEQYF. CDR3 in DNA: TGTGCCAGCAGCGCAAACGGCAGGGACAGAAGTGTAGACGAGCAGTACTTC. V and J are TRBV9 and TRBJ2-7; TRBD1 matches at 7 bases. This CDR3 contains 17 residues. The V and J ends lost 3 bases and 5 bases, in that order; junction bases with no gene match: 17. From germline, CDR1 is SGDLS and CDR2 YYNGEE.

The chain couples TRBV9 to TRBJ2-1; 8 nucleotides agree with TRBD1. Germline V gene data show CDR1 as SGDLS and CDR2 as YYNGEE. Losses at the gene ends were 3 bases for V and 8 bases for J; bases not matched to a gene: 7. The length of the CDR3 is 14 residues. The CDR3 region has the DNA TGTGCCAGCAGCGGGGCAGGGGGCGCCGATGAGCAGTTCTTC. This sequence encodes CASSGAGGADEQFF.

The chain joins TRBV6-4 to TRBJ2-3, with D possibly matching TRBD2 (7 bases). Trimming shortened V by 4 bases and J by 5 bases, and 19 bases separated the two germline ends. The germline V gene has CDR1 MRHNA and CDR2 SNTAGT. The CDR3 runs 16 residues. CDR3 protein: CASSVIGGGARDTQYF. In DNA, the CDR3 is TGTGCCAGCAGTGTTATAGGTGGGGGGGCAAGAGATACGCAGTATTTT.

This chain uses TRBV29-1 with TRBJ2-1; 7 nucleotides agree with TRBD1. Germline V gene sequence: CDR1 SQVTM, CDR2 ANQGSEA. V lost 5 bases and J lost 2; bases outside the gene matches: 6. This CDR3 is built from 14 residues. CDR3 bases: TGCAGCGTTTATAGGGACAGCCCCTACAATGAGCAGTTCTTC. This encodes CSVYRDSPYNEQFF.

The chain carries TRBV27 and TRBJ1-5, with D unresolved. Germline values: CDR1 MNHEY, CDR2 SMNVEV (reference sequence). The V and J ends lost 7 bases and 4 bases respectively, with 11 bases between them. This CDR3 is 13 amino acids long. DNA of the CDR3: TGTGCCAGCACCGATAGCCTTAATCAGCCCCAGCATTTT. It specifies CASTDSLNQPQHF.

The chain carries TRBV7-3 and TRBJ2-1, with 10 bases that match TRBD1. Germline assignment: CDR1 SGHTA and CDR2 FQGTGA. Trimming at V came to 5 bases and at J to 6 bases, leaving 4 bases not matched to a gene. The length of the CDR3 is 14 residues. In nucleotides, the CDR3 is TGTGCCAGCAGCGCCGGGACAGGGGTCAATGAGCAGTTCTTC. This gives the protein CASSAGTGVNEQFF.

This chain joins TRBV4-2 and TRBJ1-3, with 7 bases matching TRBD1. V was clipped by 1 base and J by 2 bases; unmatched bases: 11. Per the germline V gene, CDR1 is LGHNA and CDR2 is YNFKEQ. The CDR3 runs 18 residues. The CDR3 nucleotides are TGTGCCAGCAGCCAAGGCCCGCCGTGGACAGGCCCTGGAAACACCATATATTTT. It encodes CASSQGPPWTGPGNTIYF.

The V call is TRBV29-1, the J call TRBJ1-2; 7 bases align to TRBD1. The CDR3 covers 15 residues. From germline, CDR1 is SQVTM and CDR2 ANQGSEA. Germline trimming cut 7 bases from V and 5 bases from J; bases unmatched to any gene: 16. The CDR3 DNA reads as TGCAGCGCCCCCGTCATTAACAGGGGATGGTATGGCTACACCTTC. It translates to CSAPVINRGWYGYTF.

For the CDR3, the DNA is TGTGCCAGCAGTGTCACAGGGACCAACACTGAAGCTTTCTTT. As protein: CASSVTGTNTEAFF. The chain recombines TRBV27 with TRBJ1-1; D is possibly TRBD1 (6 bases). This CDR3 is built from 14 residues. Germline values: CDR1 MNHEY, CDR2 SMNVEV (reference sequence). The V and J ends lost 5 bases and 2 bases respectively, with 12 bases between them.

The chain carries TRBV18 and TRBJ1-1; 9 bases agree with TRBD1. The CDR3 is made up of 15 amino acids. Germline loops: CDR1 KGHSH, CDR2 LQKENI. The V and J ends lost 6 bases and 3 bases, in that order; junction bases with no gene match: 8. CDR3 in DNA: TGTGCCAGCTCCACGTTCAGGGACAGGGACACTGAAGCTTTCTTT. It specifies CASSTFRDRDTEAFF.

CDR3: CACLDRENTGELFF. The CDR3 nucleotides are TGTGCCTGCCTGGACAGGGAGAACACCGGGGAGCTGTTTTTT. V is TRBV6-1 and J is TRBJ2-2, with 8 bases matching TRBD1. This CDR3 spans 14 amino acids. CDR1 is MNHNS, CDR2 SASEGT, per germline. After removal of 11 bases from V and 1 base from J, the junction contained 6 bases not matched to a gene.

The gene calls are TRBV5-1 and TRBJ1-6; 11 bases align to TRBD1. V shed 6 bases and J 3 bases; nucleotides not matched to a gene: 11. CDR3 length: 18 amino acids. Per the germline V gene, CDR1 is SGHRS and CDR2 is YFSETQ. Here the CDR3 DNA reads TGCGCCAGCACCGCCGGGACAGGGGGAAAAGTCTATAATTCACCCCTCCACTTT. Translation gives CASTAGTGGKVYNSPLHF.

V and J are TRBV6-1 and TRBJ2-2; D possibly corresponds to TRBD2 (5 bases). V lost 1 base, J lost 6 bases, and 6 bases lay in between. This CDR3 region has 13 residues. Germline loops: CDR1 MNHNS, CDR2 SASEGT. CDR3 protein: CASSEVRAGELFF. CDR3 DNA: TGTGCCAGCAGTGAAGTGAGGGCCGGGGAGCTGTTTTTT.